The sequence of this T cell receptor beta chain was determined in a study of Tregs in tolerant kidney transplant recipients. The method was immunoSEQ multiplex PCR; TCRdb's version includes in-frame clones alone and lacks a portion of them. Of over 85,000 clones listed, under 95% are singletons. Trimming removed 4 bases from V and 8 bases from J, with 20 bases in between. The CDR3 covers 16 residues. Germline CDR1 and CDR2: SGHTA and FQGNSA. The V call is TRBV7-2, the J call TRBJ2-2; D perhaps matches TRBD1 (6 bases). The receptor comes from a human donor who received a combined kidney and bone marrow transplant. The sequencing here drew on CD4+ T cells from blood, taken before the transplant. This CDR3 is CASSYSGTPRRGELFF. The CDR3 region has the DNA TGTGCCAGCAGCTACTCCGGGACACCCCGGAGGGGGGAGCTGTTTTTT.